This note documents a single T cell receptor beta chain sequence. The antigen is not known. The CDR3 has 13 residues. The ends were cut back, 1 base at V and 6 bases at J, with 7 bases in the middle. The germline V gene encodes CDR1 SGHTA and CDR2 FQGNSA. The data belong to a study of siplizumab effects on memory and regulatory T cells. Findings of the study overall: Suppressive capability of dividing Tregs from siplizumab cultures went unverified. With siplizumab, Treg-derived clones averaged roughly 62% of mappable alloreactive CD4+ clones, versus about 25% in controls. Under siplizumab, alloreactive sequences traced to unstimulated CD4+ memory cells were significantly reduced.

Per sample, about 10^5 TCR templates underwent assay. Sequenced by immunoSEQ multiplex PCR; TCRdb stores in-frame clones only, minus some. The sample includes over 100,000 clones, under 95% of them seen just once. The gene calls are TRBV7-2 and TRBJ2-4; a weak D match, TRBD2 (6 bases). The receptor's source is a human donor in good health. Sequencing used Tregs sorted from blood. The DNA of the CDR3 is TGTGCCAGCAGCTTAGTCGGGAGAAACATTCAGTACTTC. It yields the protein CASSLVGRNIQYF.